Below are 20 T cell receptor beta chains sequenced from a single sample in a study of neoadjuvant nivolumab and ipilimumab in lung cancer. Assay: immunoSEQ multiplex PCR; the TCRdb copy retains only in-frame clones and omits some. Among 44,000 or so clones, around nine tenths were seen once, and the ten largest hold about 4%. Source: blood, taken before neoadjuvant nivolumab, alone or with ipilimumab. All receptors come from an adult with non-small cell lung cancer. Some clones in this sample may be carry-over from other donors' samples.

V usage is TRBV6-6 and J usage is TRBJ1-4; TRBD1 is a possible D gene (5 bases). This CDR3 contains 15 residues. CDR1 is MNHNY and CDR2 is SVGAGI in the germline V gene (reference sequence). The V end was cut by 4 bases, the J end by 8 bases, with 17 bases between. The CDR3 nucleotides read TGTGCCAGCAGTTCCTCAGGGCGCGGGGGAGAAAAACTGTTTTTT. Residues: CASSSSGRGGEKLFF.

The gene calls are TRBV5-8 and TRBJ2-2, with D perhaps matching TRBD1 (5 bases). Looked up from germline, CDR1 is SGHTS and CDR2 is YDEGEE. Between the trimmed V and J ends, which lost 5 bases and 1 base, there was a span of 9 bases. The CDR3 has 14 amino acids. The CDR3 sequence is CASSSRENTGELFF. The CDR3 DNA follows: TGTGCCAGCAGTTCCAGGGAGAACACCGGGGAGCTGTTTTTT. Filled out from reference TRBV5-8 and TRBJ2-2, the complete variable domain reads EAGVTQSPTHLIKTRGQQATLRCSPISGHTSVYWYQQALGLGLQFLLWYDEGEERNRGNFPPRFSGRQFPNYSSELNVNALELEDSALYLCASSSRENTGELFFGEGSRLTVL.

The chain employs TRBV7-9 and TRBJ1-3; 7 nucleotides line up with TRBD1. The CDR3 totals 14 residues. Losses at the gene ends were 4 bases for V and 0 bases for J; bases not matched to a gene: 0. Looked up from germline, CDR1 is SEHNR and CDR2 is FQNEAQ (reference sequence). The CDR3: CASSWTGSGNTIYF. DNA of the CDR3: TGTGCCAGCAGCTGGACAGGCTCTGGAAACACCATATATTTT.

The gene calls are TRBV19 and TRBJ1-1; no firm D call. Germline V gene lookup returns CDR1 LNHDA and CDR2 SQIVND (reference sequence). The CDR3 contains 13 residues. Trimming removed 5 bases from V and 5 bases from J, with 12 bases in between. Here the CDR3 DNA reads TGTGCCAGTAGTTTCGGCGGGTTAACTGAAGCTTTCTTT. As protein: CASSFGGLTEAFF.

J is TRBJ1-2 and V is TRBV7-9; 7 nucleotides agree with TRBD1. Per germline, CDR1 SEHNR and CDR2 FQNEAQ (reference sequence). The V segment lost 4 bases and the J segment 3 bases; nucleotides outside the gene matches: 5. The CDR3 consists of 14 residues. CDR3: CASSYNRGDYGYTF. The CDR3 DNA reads TGTGCCAGCAGCTATAACAGGGGCGACTATGGCTACACCTTC.

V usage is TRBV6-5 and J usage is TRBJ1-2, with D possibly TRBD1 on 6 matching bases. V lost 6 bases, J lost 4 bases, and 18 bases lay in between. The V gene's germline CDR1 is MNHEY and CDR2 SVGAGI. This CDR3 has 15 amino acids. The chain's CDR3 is CASSSPLGAGYGYTF. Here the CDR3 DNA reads TGTGCCAGCAGCTCTCCGCTGGGGGCGGGCTATGGCTACACCTTC.

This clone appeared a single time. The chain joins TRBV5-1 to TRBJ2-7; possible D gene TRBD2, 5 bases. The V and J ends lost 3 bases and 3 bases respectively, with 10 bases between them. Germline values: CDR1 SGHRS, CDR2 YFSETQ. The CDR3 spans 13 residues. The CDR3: CASSWAGNYEQYF. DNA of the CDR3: TGCGCCAGCAGCTGGGCCGGGAACTACGAGCAGTACTTC.

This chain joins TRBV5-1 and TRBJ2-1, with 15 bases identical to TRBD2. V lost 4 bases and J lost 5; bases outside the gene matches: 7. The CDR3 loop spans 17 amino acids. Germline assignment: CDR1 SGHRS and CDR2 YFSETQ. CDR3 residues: CASSRTSGRALDNEQFF. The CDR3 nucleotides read TGCGCCAGCAGCAGGACTAGCGGGAGGGCCCTCGACAATGAGCAGTTCTTC.

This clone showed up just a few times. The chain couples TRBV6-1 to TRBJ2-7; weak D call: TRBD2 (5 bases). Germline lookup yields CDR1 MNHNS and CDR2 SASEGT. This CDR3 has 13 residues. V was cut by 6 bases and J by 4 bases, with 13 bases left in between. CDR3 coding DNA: TGTGCCAGCAGCTTTCGGGATCGGTACGAGCAGTACTTC. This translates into CASSFRDRYEQYF.

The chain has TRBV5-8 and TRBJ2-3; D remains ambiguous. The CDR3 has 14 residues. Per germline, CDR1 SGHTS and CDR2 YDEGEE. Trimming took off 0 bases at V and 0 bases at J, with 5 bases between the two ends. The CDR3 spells CASSLVRSTDTQYF. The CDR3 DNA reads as TGTGCCAGCAGCTTGGTCCGGAGCACAGATACGCAGTATTTT.

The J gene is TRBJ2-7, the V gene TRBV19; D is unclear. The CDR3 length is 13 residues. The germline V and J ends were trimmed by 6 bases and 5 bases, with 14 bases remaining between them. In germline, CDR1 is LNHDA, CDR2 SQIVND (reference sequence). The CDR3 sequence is CASRASPDHEQYF. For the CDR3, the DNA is TGTGCCAGTAGGGCGTCACCGGACCACGAGCAGTACTTC.

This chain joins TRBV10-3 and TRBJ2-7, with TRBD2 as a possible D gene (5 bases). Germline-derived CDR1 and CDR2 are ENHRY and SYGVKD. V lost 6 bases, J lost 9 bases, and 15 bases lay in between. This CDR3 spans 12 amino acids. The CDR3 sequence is CAIRADADVQYF. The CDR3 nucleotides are TGTGCCATCAGAGCGGACGCAGACGTGCAGTACTTC.

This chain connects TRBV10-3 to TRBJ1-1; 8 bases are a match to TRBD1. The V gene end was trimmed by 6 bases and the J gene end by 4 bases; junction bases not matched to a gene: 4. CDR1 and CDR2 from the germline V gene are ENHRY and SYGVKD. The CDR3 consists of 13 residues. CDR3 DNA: TGTGCCATCAGACCTGACAGGGGCACTGAAGCTTTCTTT. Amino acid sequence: CAIRPDRGTEAFF.

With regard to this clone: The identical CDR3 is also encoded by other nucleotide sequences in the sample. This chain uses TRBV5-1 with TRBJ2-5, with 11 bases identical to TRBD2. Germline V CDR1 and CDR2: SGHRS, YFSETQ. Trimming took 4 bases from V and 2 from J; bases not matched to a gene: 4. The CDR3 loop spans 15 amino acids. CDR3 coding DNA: TGCGCCAGCAGCCCCAGGACTAGCGGGCAAGAGACCCAGTACTTC. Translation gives CASSPRTSGQETQYF.

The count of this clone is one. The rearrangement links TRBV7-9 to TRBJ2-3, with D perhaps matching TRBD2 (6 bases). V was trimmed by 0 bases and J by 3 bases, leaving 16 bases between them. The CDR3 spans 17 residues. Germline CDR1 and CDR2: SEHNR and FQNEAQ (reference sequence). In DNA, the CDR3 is TGTGCCAGCAGCTTAGCGGGGGTAGCGGTCTATACAGATACGCAGTATTTT. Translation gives CASSLAGVAVYTDTQYF.

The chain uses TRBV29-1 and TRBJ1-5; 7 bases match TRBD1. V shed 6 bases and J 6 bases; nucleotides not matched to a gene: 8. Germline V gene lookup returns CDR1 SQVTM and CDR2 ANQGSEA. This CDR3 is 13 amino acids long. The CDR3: CSVTKGAGQPQHF. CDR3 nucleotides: TGCAGCGTAACCAAGGGGGCAGGTCAGCCCCAGCATTTT.

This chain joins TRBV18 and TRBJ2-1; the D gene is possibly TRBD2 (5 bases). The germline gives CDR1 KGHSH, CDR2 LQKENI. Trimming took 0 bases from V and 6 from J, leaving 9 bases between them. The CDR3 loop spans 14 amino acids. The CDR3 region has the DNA TGTGCCAGCTCACCACCCGCTAGCAGCAATGAGCAGTTCTTC. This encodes CASSPPASSNEQFF. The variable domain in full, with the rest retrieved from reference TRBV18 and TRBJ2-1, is NAGVMQNPRHLVRRRGQEARLRCSPMKGHSHVYWYRQLPEEGLKFMVYLQKENIIDESGMPKERFSAEFPKEGPSILRIQQVVRGDSAAYFCASSPPASSNEQFFGPGTRLTVL.

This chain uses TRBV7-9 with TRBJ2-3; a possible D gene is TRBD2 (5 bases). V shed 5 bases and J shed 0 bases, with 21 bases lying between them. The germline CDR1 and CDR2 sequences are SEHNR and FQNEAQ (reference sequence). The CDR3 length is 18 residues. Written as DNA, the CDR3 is TGTGCCAGCAGCCACACGTCTACTAGATGGACTAGCACAGATACGCAGTATTTT. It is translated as CASSHTSTRWTSTDTQYF.

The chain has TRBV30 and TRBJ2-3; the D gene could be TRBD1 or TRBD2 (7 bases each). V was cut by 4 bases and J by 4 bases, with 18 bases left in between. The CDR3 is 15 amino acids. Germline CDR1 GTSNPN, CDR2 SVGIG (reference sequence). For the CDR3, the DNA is TGTGCCTGGATTCGAGGGGGCGGGGGCGCAGATACGCAGTATTTT. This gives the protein CAWIRGGGGADTQYF.

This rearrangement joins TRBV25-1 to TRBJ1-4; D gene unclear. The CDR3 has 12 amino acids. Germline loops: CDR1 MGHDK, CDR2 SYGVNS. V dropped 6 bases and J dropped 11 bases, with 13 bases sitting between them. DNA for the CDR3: TGTGCCAGCAGAAAAGGAGACGGGAAACTGTTTTTT. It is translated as CASRKGDGKLFF.